This T cell receptor (beta chain) stems from a study of cytomegalovirus exposure and HLA in healthy donors (dated by TCRdb to 2017 to 2019). In terms of the full investigation: An earlier analysis of approximately 640 of the donors reported roughly 270 Gb of sequence data and 100 million to 140 million unique TCR beta sequences from about 200 million T cells. About 300 gigabases of sequencing data and tens of millions of unique TCR sequences were included in an early release covering about 620 HLA-typed donors. The genetic ancestry cluster associated with self-reported Caucasian donors included about four fifths of the approximately 410 genotyped donors. The study aimed to test whether cataloging public T cell receptors could reveal signatures of past pathogen exposure. Using immunosequencing, the study profiled T cell repertoires from 640 or so subjects and related those repertoires to cytomegalovirus serostatus. Besides the first cohort of roughly 640 subjects, a separate validation cohort made up of roughly 120 different subjects was used. High-throughput TCR immunosequencing, statistical association of individual TCRs with disease status, and machine learning were combined to predict cytomegalovirus infection status. In a later analysis, previously published TCR beta repertoires from about 670 donors were re-analyzed and high-resolution HLA genotyping was added so that TCR occurrence patterns could be studied. Rather than drawing on any new phenotypic data, the later analysis identified candidate immune exposures from TCR beta sequences and the way those sequences occurred across donors. In an earlier analysis of 500 to 650 of the donors, high-throughput TCR beta sequencing was used to judge whether each TCR beta V gene segment behaved as functional or pseudogenic. Donor age, sex, ethnicity and CMV serostatus were collected together with the repertoire data. A later genetic analysis used genome-wide SNP genotypes for about 65% of the roughly 700 donors, treating that subset as a discovery cohort. All discovery cohort repertoires had been generated using a single sequencing platform. HLA typing covered class I and class II loci at four-digit resolution. The number of typed donors differed by locus: about 620-640 for A, B, C, DRB1 and DQB1; approximately 520 for DQA1; 606 for DPA1; and about 450 for DPB1. Four or five DR-DQ haplotypes were treated as single units for association and clustering because of strong linkage in the cohort. On average, 235,054 unique TCR beta nucleotide sequences were sequenced per donor among a few hundred genotyped donors of the cohort, with roughly a sixth of those sequences being non-productive. General conclusions and limits of the study: According to a later analysis, TCR association rates differed among HLA loci, with DRB1 alleles showing the most associated TCRs and HLA-C alleles showing the fewest. When HLA alleles, especially DR and DQ, strongly co-occurred, attributing TCR associations to individual alleles was difficult. Most TCR sequences were seen in very few donors, while some public TCRs were found in many individuals. According to a later analysis, parvovirus B19, influenza, CMV and Epstein-Barr virus appeared linked to several top co-occurrence clusters. Because some donors lacked HLA typing at each locus, the association tests relied only on the typed subset. According to the authors, the approach could potentially be generalized to other disease states and immunological phenotypes. V-gene and J-gene trimming of TCR beta chains was associated with a missense DCLRE1C variant in a later genetic analysis, and the association was replicated in an independent cohort. The only immune exposure information available for the cohort was CMV serostatus. In a later analysis, HLA-associated TCR beta chains were found to be more clonally expanded and to have lower generation probabilities than equally common non-associated chains. A total of fewer than 200 TCR beta chains were listed by the study as associated with cytomegalovirus. A later genetic analysis reported fewer N-insertions in productive TCRs among donors in an Asian-associated ancestry cluster than the roughly 700-donor mean. According to a later analysis, most CMV-associated TCR beta chains appeared to be HLA-restricted, and the HLA associations seemed to be driven largely by CMV exposure. Because counts were too low, roughly 18 rarely observed V segments, including chromosome 9 orphons, were left out of the earlier analysis of roughly 600 of the donors. Broadly in line with IMGT annotations, most TCR beta V segments showed up in productive rearrangements about 87% or about 30% of the time in an earlier analysis of 587 of the donors. Presence/absence analyses assumed roughly uniform sequencing depth across donors, an assumption that may not hold. A cluster of highly shared sequence variants was judged likely to be a technical artifact of the sequencing pipeline. In a later analysis, some 18,000 TCR beta sequences were associated with specific HLA alleles at a false discovery rate of 0.05. The classifier was reported to diagnose cytomegalovirus status with high specificity and sensitivity in both the original cohort and the validation cohort. A further reported finding was that TCR beta sequences accurately predicted the HLA-A and HLA-B alleles for most subjects in the first cohort. Because the 87-base-pair reads could not distinguish some IMGT-functional V segments, including TRBV6-2 and TRBV6-3, those segments were excluded. Linkage disequilibrium might explain the correlated functional status among segregating V segments, but an unknown experimental factor could not be ruled out. Only TCR beta chains were sequenced in this cohort, and the absence of alpha or paired-chain data limited detectable features. In vitro tests confirmed that a few of the cytomegalovirus-associated TCR beta chains recognize cytomegalovirus antigens.

The cohort was made up of 500 to 800 healthy bone marrow donors. At the time of sampling, every cohort member was nominally healthy, though immune exposures that went unrecorded were likely present. The donor tested CMV seronegative and was one of the 352 seronegative cohort members. Every donor gave a peripheral blood sample, and the peripheral blood mononuclear cells from that sample were used for TCR beta sequencing. The Qiagen DNeasy Blood Extraction Kit was used to extract genomic DNA from the blood cell samples. Of note for this clone: Its specific antigen is unknown. No base qualities exist here, and no much larger clone lies one base off it.

The method behind the library was the immunoSEQ multiplex PCR assay. For the multiplex PCR, a mixture combining 60 forward primers for TCR Vbeta segments and 13 reverse primers for TCR Jbeta segments was used. A multiplex PCR assay on genomic DNA amplified the CDR3 region of rearranged TCR beta genes. The amplified TCR beta libraries were sequenced on the Illumina HiSeq System as 87-base-pair reads. In the paper's pipeline: A later analysis tallied approximately 87 million unique TCR beta chains across the roughly 610 repertoires, and about 12 million of those chains were shared by two or more donors. Raw reads were error-corrected and collapsed into unique sequences with a nearest-neighbor algorithm that merged closely related sequences to remove PCR and sequencing errors. To assign V, D and J gene segments, CDR3 sequences were aligned to IMGT reference sequences. For a sequence to be retained, at least a six-nucleotide match to both a V gene segment and a J gene segment was required. Rearrangements were called productive when the CDR3 lacked stop codons and stayed in frame with V and J; all others were non-productive. CDR3 was defined according to IMGT convention as the region running from the second conserved V-encoded cysteine to the conserved J-encoded phenylalanine. The earlier analysis of about 570 of the donors excluded any sequence lacking an unambiguous match to a single V gene segment. An earlier analysis of a few hundred of the donors called V segments functional above 56.7% productive rearrangements and segregating when the between-donor standard deviation exceeded 5%. A statistical classification framework was developed to diagnose cytomegalovirus status using the catalog of TCR beta chain sequences. In a later analysis, TCR nucleotide sequences were compared against IMGT/GENE-DB human TR gene sequences so that V and J genes could be assigned. Using the TCRdist pipeline, a later analysis assigned CDR3 sequences along with most-parsimonious VDJ recombination scenarios. In a later analysis, each TCR beta chain was defined by its CDR3 amino acid sequence together with its V-gene family, and reads without a unique V-gene family were excluded. To address suspected cross-contamination and a sequencing artifact, a later analysis removed some 620 highly shared, low-generation-probability nucleotide sequences. In a later analysis, a clonal expansion index was calculated for each public chain from normalized within-repertoire ranks of inferred template counts. Generation probabilities in a later analysis came from a VDJ recombination model fitted to out-of-frame rearrangements, and those results were checked against IGoR. A later analysis scored TCR-TCR, TCR-HLA and TCR-CMV co-occurrence with hypergeometric tests, applying a repertoire-size bias correction to TCR pairs. A later analysis estimated false discovery rates by permuting HLA or CMV assignments 20 times. In a later analysis, co-occurring TCRs were grouped with DBSCAN, and TCRdist sequence similarity was added when clustering was performed within HLA-allele-positive subsets. Repertoires with fewer than 30,000 or more than 120,000 public chains were left out of co-occurrence clustering, as were five repertoires with anomalous nucleotide sharing. Here the immuneACCESS table is served through TCRdb, limited to in-frame sequences with V and J called. Missing clones are a known gap in these copies; in checked studies unresolved V genes cover under half, and the rest lacks a known reason. The DNA was the basis for D and trimming; V, J and clone size are from that table. The sample data list around 140,000 clones, and more than 75% of these were observed just once. The top ten clones comprise around 2.9% of the sample.

For this chain, trimming is 4 bases at the V end and 4 bases at the J end, and the number of junction bases without a gene match is 11. CDR1 is given as LNHDA and CDR2 as SQIVND, both from the germline V gene (reference sequence). There are 16 amino acids in the CDR3, from cysteine to phenylalanine inclusive. The sequence is cut down to CDR3 DNA, 48 bases in frame from base 1. The receptor was isolated from a female donor in good health and CMV-seronegative. What was sequenced was PBMCs. The sequence joins TRBV19 to TRBJ2-5, with 8 bases matching TRBD1. The CDR3 reads CASSRLAGTGGETQYF. At the DNA level, the sequence is TGTGCCAGTAGTAGACTGGCTGGAACAGGGGGAGAGACCCAGTACTTC.